This T cell receptor beta chain was obtained from a study of T-cell reconstitution after alpha-beta-depleted transplantation in children. Study outcomes and limitations: Several patients had high TCRbeta diversity at day 60; it came from surviving recipient T cells and thymic progenitors. Newly made T cells mostly supplied T-cell counts and diversity one year after transplant.

Remarks on this clonotype: Its target is unknown.

J gave up 5 bases and V 4 bases, and 11 bases lay outside the gene matches. Looked up from germline, CDR1 is MGHRA and CDR2 is YSYEKL. The CDR3 has 16 residues. Unique molecular identifiers were incorporated when the TCRbeta library was constructed. TCRdb processed the PCR reads anew with MiXCR; each CDR3 protein has one entry. The repertoire consists of roughly 340,000 distinct CDR3 sequences, with around 16% occurring once and the leading ten covering about 41%. Sequenced here: PBMCs, mostly from graft donor cells, sampled 360 days after TCRalphabeta/CD19-depleted stem cell transplant. V usage is TRBV4-1 and J usage is TRBJ2-3; TRBD2 matches 8 bases. This receptor was identified in a male patient aged 2 to 10 who had a stem cell transplant for acute lymphoblastic leukemia, so the T cells may come from the graft donor. The CDR3 loop reads CASSLSPGTRKDTQYF. The CDR3 nucleotides are TGCGCCAGCAGCCTCTCCCCCGGGACTAGAAAAGATACGCAGTATTTT.